This entry concerns a single T cell receptor beta chain. The data were obtained in a study of blood T cell repertoires in COVID-19. Study-level information: The United States, Italy and Spain were the sources of the acute and convalescent COVID-19 samples. PBMCs, B-cell-depleted T cells, or T cells were the source of the cDNA or gDNA that made up the material.

In the original processing: Cell counts per sample came from amplifying reference gene primers. Clones were sequenced by immunoSEQ multiplex PCR, and TCRdb holds only the in-frame ones, with some missing. V and J calls and clone size are given by that table; D and trimming were obtained from the DNA. The sample has over 90,000 clones, 70% to 90% seen once. CDR3 length: 13 residues. Germline V gene data show CDR1 as MNHNY and CDR2 as SVGAGI (reference sequence). Trimming took off 6 bases at V and 5 bases at J, with 13 bases between the two ends. Sequenced material: peripheral blood. The chain is built from TRBV6-6 and TRBJ2-5; TRBD2 might be the D (6 bases). The TCR comes from a man in his forties or fifties in a cohort sampled during active COVID-19. CDR3 amino acids: CASRSGGAETQYF. The CDR3 DNA reads as TGTGCCAGCAGGTCCGGAGGGGCCGAGACCCAGTACTTC.